These 17 T cell receptor beta chains share one sample of origin, sequenced in a study of cytomegalovirus exposure and HLA in healthy donors. Researchers ran the PCR with 60 Vbeta and 13 Jbeta primers. Sequencing was performed with immunoSEQ multiplex PCR; in TCRdb, only in-frame clones are kept and a portion is missing. Of around 160,000 clones in the sample, approximately 83% were seen once. The specimen sequenced was PBMCs. All receptors derive from a woman younger than 30 in good health and CMV-seronegative.

The V call is TRBV30, the J call TRBJ1-4, with D possibly being TRBD1 (6 bases). Germline V CDR1 and CDR2: GTSNPN, SVGIG (reference sequence). V was cut by 3 bases and J by 8 bases, with 16 bases left in between. The length of the CDR3 is 14 residues. CDR3 in DNA: TGTGCCTGGAGCGCCACAGGGCCCCAAGAAAAACTGTTTTTT. It is translated as CAWSATGPQEKLFF.

The rearrangement links TRBV19 to TRBJ2-1; D gene unclear. Trimming cost V 5 bases and J 2 bases, with 16 bases left between them. The CDR3 extends over 16 amino acids. CDR1 is LNHDA and CDR2 is SQIVND in the germline V gene (reference sequence). CDR3 DNA sequence: TGTGCCAGTAGTCCGGTGGGCAGGTACACCTACAATGAGCAGTTCTTC. Its translation is CASSPVGRYTYNEQFF. The full variable domain, its missing parts supplied by reference TRBV19 and TRBJ2-1, is DGGITQSPKYLFRKEGQNVTLSCEQNLNHDAMYWYRQDPGQGLRLIYYSQIVNDFQKGDIAEGYSVSREKKESFPLTVTSAQKNPTAFYLCASSPVGRYTYNEQFFGPGTRLTVL.

The rearrangement joins TRBV7-9 to TRBJ2-1; D not certain. V lost 3 bases, J lost 5 bases, and 8 bases lay in between. Germline V gives CDR1 SEHNR, CDR2 FQNEAQ (reference sequence). The CDR3 length is 13 residues. CDR3 in amino acids: CASSLSENNEQFF. CDR3 DNA: TGTGCCAGCAGCTTGTCCGAGAACAATGAGCAGTTCTTC.

The chain is built from TRBV7-9 and TRBJ2-2, with 7 bases fitting TRBD2. Germline V gene lookup returns CDR1 SEHNR and CDR2 FQNEAQ (reference sequence). The CDR3 has 13 amino acids. After removal of 4 bases from V and 5 bases from J, the junction contained 1 base not matched to a gene. CDR3 sequence reads: CASSSGGTGELFF. CDR3 in DNA: TGTGCCAGCAGCTCCGGGGGGACCGGGGAGCTGTTTTTT. Looking up the rest from reference TRBV7-9 and TRBJ2-2 gives the full variable domain: DTGVSQNPRHKITKRGQNVTFRCDPISEHNRLYWYRQTLGQGPEFLTYFQNEAQLEKSRLLSDRFSAERPKGSFSTLEIQRTEQGDSAMYLCASSSGGTGELFFGEGSRLTVL.

CDR3: CASSLGGGNYEQYF. DNA for the CDR3: TGCGCCAGCAGCTTGGGGGGGGGCAACTACGAGCAGTACTTC. This chain links TRBV5-1 with TRBJ2-7; tentative D call: TRBD2 (7 bases). Per the germline V gene, CDR1 is SGHRS and CDR2 is YFSETQ. V was shortened by 0 bases and J by 3 bases, with 10 bases between the two germline ends. There are 14 residues in the CDR3.

This chain links TRBV11-2 with TRBJ1-1; D is perhaps TRBD1 (5 bases). Germline V CDR1 and CDR2: SGHAT, FQNNGV. V lost 1 base to trimming and J lost 6 bases, with 9 bases between them. CDR3 length equals 13 residues. The CDR3 here is CASSLGGRAEAFF. The CDR3 DNA sequence: TGTGCCAGCAGCTTAGGAGGCAGGGCTGAAGCTTTCTTT. Complete variable domain (other parts from reference TRBV11-2 and TRBJ1-1): EAGVAQSPRYKIIEKRQSVAFWCNPISGHATLYWYQQILGQGPKLLIQFQNNGVVDDSQLPKDRFSAERLKGVDSTLKIQPAKLEDSAVYLCASSLGGRAEAFFGQGTRLTVV.

J is TRBJ1-2 and V is TRBV11-2; D unresolved. The V and J ends lost 0 bases and 4 bases respectively, with 12 bases between them. The germline V gene has CDR1 SGHAT and CDR2 FQNNGV. The CDR3 consists of 15 residues. The CDR3 DNA follows: TGTGCCAGCAGCTTAGATCCCGGGTTCAGCTATGGCTACACCTTC. Translation gives CASSLDPGFSYGYTF.

V usage is TRBV9 and J usage is TRBJ1-1; D is undetermined. With 0 bases removed from V and 4 bases from J, the gap between germline ends came to 13 bases. The V gene's germline CDR1 is SGDLS and CDR2 YYNGEE. The CDR3 runs 15 residues. CDR3 amino acids: CASSVGVNEFTEAFF. The CDR3 DNA sequence: TGTGCCAGCAGCGTAGGAGTGAACGAGTTCACTGAAGCTTTCTTT.

V and J are TRBV12-5 and TRBJ1-5; 10 bases fit TRBD1. From germline, CDR1 is LGHNT and CDR2 FRNRAP. The V segment lost 5 bases and the J segment 6 bases; nucleotides outside the gene matches: 7. The length of the CDR3 is 15 residues. This chain's CDR3 is CASGTGQGYPQPQHF. CDR3 DNA sequence: TGTGCTAGTGGTACGGGACAGGGGTATCCTCAGCCCCAGCATTTT.

V gene TRBV19 combines with J gene TRBJ1-4; 10 nucleotides match TRBD1. Unmatched junction bases numbered 3, after V lost 1 base and J lost 7 bases. The CDR3 length is 15 residues. Germline V gives CDR1 LNHDA, CDR2 SQIVND (reference sequence). The CDR3 here is CASSIGDRGGEKLFF. CDR3 DNA sequence: TGTGCCAGTAGTATAGGGGACAGGGGCGGTGAAAAACTGTTTTTT.

CDR3: CAWSPFLEYDTEAFF. DNA of the CDR3: TGTGCCTGGAGCCCCTTCCTAGAGTATGACACTGAAGCTTTCTTT. The V call is TRBV30, the J call TRBJ1-1; D is unclear. V lost 3 bases and J 3 bases, leaving 17 bases between the germline ends. Germline V gene lookup returns CDR1 GTSNPN and CDR2 SVGIG (reference sequence). This CDR3 is 15 amino acids long.

This chain links TRBV5-6 with TRBJ2-7, with D perhaps TRBD2 (6 bases). This CDR3 is 12 amino acids long. From germline, CDR1 is SGHDT and CDR2 YYEEEE. Trimming stripped 4 bases from V and 3 bases from J, with 8 bases between. In DNA form, the CDR3 reads TGTGCCAGCAGCCCCGGGAGCTACGAGCAGTACTTC. The encoded protein is CASSPGSYEQYF.

Only a few counts were recorded for this clone. V gene TRBV7-9 combines with J gene TRBJ2-2; the D gene is possibly TRBD2 (7 bases). Germline V gene lookup returns CDR1 SEHNR and CDR2 FQNEAQ (reference sequence). The CDR3 runs 15 residues. Trimming removed 5 bases from V and 0 bases from J, with 10 bases in between. The CDR3 loop is CASSPGGSNTGELFF. In DNA, the CDR3 is TGTGCCAGCAGCCCGGGGGGCTCGAACACCGGGGAGCTGTTTTTT.

This chain uses TRBV6-1 with TRBJ2-7; D may be TRBD1 (6 bases). With 5 bases removed from V and 0 bases from J, the gap between germline ends came to 11 bases. The CDR3 loop spans 14 amino acids. Germline V gives CDR1 MNHNS, CDR2 SASEGT. CDR3 amino acids: CASSLQGPSYEQYF. DNA for the CDR3: TGTGCCAGCAGTTTACAGGGTCCCTCCTACGAGCAGTACTTC.

The chain carries TRBV2 and TRBJ1-2, with 8 positions matching TRBD1. CDR3 length: 13 amino acids. Trimming removed 10 bases from V and 8 bases from J; junction bases left unmatched: 12. CDR1 SNHLY and CDR2 FYNNEI come from the germline V gene. CDR3 residues: CATLPDRATGYTF. Written as DNA, the CDR3 is TGTGCCACCCTCCCGGACAGGGCGACCGGCTACACCTTC.

The rearrangement uses TRBV5-1 and TRBJ1-2, with D unresolved. V gave up 0 bases and J gave up 2 bases, with 11 bases separating them. There are 15 residues in the CDR3. In germline, CDR1 is SGHRS, CDR2 YFSETQ. The CDR3 spells CASSLDGRTNYGYTF. The CDR3 region has the DNA TGCGCCAGCAGCTTGGATGGGCGTACCAACTATGGCTACACCTTC. The variable domain in full, with the rest retrieved from reference TRBV5-1 and TRBJ1-2, is KAGVTQTPRYLIKTRGQQVTLSCSPISGHRSVSWYQQTPGQGLQFLFEYFSETQRNKGNFPGRFSGRQFSNSRSEMNVSTLELGDSALYLCASSLDGRTNYGYTFGSGTRLTVV.

The chain employs TRBV18 and TRBJ1-2, with 9 bases that match TRBD1. The CDR3 loop spans 14 amino acids. Germline trimming cut 6 bases from V and 4 bases from J; bases unmatched to any gene: 6. CDR1 and CDR2 (germline): KGHSH, LQKENI. The CDR3 here is CASSLDRGAYGYTF. CDR3 bases: TGTGCCAGCTCGCTGGACAGGGGAGCCTATGGCTACACCTTC.